This T cell receptor (beta chain) derives from a study of T cells in Graves' hyperthyroidism and ophthalmopathy. Findings of the study overall: Most clonotypes expanded in thyroid above 0.001 were likewise present in blood.

The investigators amplified TCR beta CDR3 regions from RNA transcripts. A set of HTBI primers served as the primers for a first-round RT-PCR of the TCR CDR3. TCRdb itself ran the multiplex PCR reads through MiXCR, one entry per CDR3 protein. Here the sample spans 300,000 to 450,000 distinct CDR3 sequences, about 15% being singletons. This clonotype was counted at least ten times. Its specificity is unknown. The CDR3 contains 14 residues. CDR1 and CDR2 (germline): SGHKS, YYEKEE (reference sequence). V was pared by 2 bases and J by 3 bases, with 12 bases between. Any patient presenting with uncontrolled infection, other autoimmune disease, pregnancy or lactation was left out. On the basis of clinical symptoms, serum thyroxine and TRAb, thyroid ultrasound and orbital computed tomography, diagnoses were made.

The sample was blood. This sequence was found in a woman aged 18-29 years with Graves' hyperthyroidism that later progressed to Graves' ophthalmopathy. The rearrangement joins TRBV5-5 to TRBJ2-7; D tentatively fits TRBD1 or TRBD2 (5 bases each). This CDR3 is CASSFTGRYYEQYF. CDR3 DNA: TGTGCCAGCAGCTTCACGGGACGTTACTACGAGCAGTACTTC.